This T cell receptor beta chain came from a study of blood T cell repertoires in COVID-19. Study context: Specimens from acute and convalescent COVID-19 originated in the United States, Italy and Spain. PBMCs, B-cell-depleted T cells, or T cells were the source of the cDNA or gDNA that made up the material.

The junction had 14 bases not matched to a gene; V was cut back by 9 bases and J by 12 bases. Per the germline V gene, CDR1 is SNHLY and CDR2 is FYNNEI. This CDR3 has 14 amino acids. As originally analysed: Reference gene primer amplification gave estimated nucleated cell counts. Data came from immunoSEQ multiplex PCR; TCRdb stores just in-frame clones and leaves some out. That table is the source of V, J and clone size, and D and trimming were worked out from the DNA. This table holds over 200,000 clones, approximately 90% found once. The study drew participants aged about 18 to 89 years from 20 to 30 US areas.

The TCR sequence derives from a man younger than 45 who had recovered from COVID-19. Source material: PBMCs or T cells enriched from blood (not recorded which). V gene TRBV2 combines with J gene TRBJ2-3, with 11 bases fitting TRBD2. CDR3 protein: CARGGLAAGGGQYF. The DNA of the CDR3 is TGTGCCAGGGGGGGACTAGCGGCGGGCGGAGGCCAGTATTTT.